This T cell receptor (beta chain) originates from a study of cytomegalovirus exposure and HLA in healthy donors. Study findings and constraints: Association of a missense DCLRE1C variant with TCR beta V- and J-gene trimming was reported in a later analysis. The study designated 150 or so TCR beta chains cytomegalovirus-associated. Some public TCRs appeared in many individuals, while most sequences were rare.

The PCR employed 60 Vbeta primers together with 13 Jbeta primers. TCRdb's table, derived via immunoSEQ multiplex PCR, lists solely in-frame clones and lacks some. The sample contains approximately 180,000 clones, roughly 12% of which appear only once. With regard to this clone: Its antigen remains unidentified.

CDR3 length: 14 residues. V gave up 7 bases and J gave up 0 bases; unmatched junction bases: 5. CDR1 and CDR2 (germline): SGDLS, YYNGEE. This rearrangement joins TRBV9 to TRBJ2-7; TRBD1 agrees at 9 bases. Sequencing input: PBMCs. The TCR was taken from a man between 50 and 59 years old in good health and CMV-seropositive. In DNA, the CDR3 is TGTGCCAGCGGGACAGGGCCCAGCTCCTACGAGCAGTACTTC. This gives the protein CASGTGPSSYEQYF.